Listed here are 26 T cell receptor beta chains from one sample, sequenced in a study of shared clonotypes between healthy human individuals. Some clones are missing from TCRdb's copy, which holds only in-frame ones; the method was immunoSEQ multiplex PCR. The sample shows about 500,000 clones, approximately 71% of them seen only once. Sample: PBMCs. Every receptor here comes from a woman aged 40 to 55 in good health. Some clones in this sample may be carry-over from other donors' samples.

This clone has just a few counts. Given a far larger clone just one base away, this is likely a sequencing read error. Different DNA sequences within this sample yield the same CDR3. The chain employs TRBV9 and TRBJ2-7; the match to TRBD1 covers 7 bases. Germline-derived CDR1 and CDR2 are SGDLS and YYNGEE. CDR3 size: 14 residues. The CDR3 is CASSRGQEPYEQYF. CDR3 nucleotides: TGTGCCAGCAGCCGCGGACAGGAACCTTACGAGCAGTACTTT.

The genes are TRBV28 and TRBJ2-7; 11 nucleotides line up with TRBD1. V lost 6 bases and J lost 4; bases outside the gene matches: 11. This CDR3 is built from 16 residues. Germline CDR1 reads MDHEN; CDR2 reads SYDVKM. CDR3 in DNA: TGTGCCAGCAGACCTACGGGACAGGGGGGTTTGTACGAGCAGTACTTC. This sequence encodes CASRPTGQGGLYEQYF.

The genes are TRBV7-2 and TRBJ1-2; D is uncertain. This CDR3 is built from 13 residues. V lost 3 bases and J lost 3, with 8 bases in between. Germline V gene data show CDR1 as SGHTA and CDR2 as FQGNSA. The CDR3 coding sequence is TGTGCCAGCAGCTTCCGGACTTACTATGGCTACACCTTC. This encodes CASSFRTYYGYTF.

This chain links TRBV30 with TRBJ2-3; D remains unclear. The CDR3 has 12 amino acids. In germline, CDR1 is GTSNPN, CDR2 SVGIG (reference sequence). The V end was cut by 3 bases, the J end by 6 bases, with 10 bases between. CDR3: CAWSTQLDTQYF. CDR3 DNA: TGTGCCTGGAGCACCCAGCTGGATACGCAGTATTTT.

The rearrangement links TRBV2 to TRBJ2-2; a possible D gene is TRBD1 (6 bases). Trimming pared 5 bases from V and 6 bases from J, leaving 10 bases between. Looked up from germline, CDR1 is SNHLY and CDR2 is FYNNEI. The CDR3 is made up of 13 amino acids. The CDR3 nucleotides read TGTGCCAGCAGTCGGGACATGCCCGGGGAGCTGTTTTTT. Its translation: CASSRDMPGELFF.

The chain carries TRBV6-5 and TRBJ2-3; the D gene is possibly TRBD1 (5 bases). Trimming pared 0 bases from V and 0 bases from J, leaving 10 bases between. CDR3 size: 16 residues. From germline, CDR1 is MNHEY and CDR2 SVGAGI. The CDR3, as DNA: TGTGCCAGCAGTTACTCGGGGCCTCGAAGCACAGATACGCAGTATTTT. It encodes CASSYSGPRSTDTQYF.

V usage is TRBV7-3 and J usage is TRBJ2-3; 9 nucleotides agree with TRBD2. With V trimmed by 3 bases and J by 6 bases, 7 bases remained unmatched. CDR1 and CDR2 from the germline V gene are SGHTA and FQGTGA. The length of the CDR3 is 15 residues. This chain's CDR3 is CASSFRREGDDTQYF. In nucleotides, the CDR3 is TGTGCCAGCAGCTTTAGGCGGGAGGGCGATGATACGCAGTATTTT.

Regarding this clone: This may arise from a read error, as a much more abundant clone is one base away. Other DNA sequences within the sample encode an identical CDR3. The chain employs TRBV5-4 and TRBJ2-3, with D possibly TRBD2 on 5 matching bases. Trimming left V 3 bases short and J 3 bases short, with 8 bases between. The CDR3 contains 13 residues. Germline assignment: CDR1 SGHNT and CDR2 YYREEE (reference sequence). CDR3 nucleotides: TGTGCCAGCAGCTCGTCGGGAACAGATACGCAGTATTTT. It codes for CASSSSGTDTQYF.

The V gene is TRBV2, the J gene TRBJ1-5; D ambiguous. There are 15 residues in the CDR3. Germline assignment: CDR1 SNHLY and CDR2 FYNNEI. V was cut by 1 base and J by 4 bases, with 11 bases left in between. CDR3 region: CASSEELGGNQPQHF. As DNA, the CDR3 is TGTGCCAGCAGTGAAGAACTCGGAGGTAATCAGCCCCAGCATTTT.

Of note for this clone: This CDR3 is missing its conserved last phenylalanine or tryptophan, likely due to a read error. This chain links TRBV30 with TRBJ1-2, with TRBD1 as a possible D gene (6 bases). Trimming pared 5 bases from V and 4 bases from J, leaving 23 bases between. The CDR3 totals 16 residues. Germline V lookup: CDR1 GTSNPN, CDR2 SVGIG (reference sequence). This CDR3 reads CAWSREGDMRSYGYTL. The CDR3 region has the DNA TGTGCCTGGTCGCGAGAGGGGGACATGAGAAGCTATGGCTACACCCTC.

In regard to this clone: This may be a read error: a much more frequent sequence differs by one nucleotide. CDR3 amino acids: CAWSGGNPQETQHF. The DNA for the CDR3 is TGTGCCTGGAGTGGGGGGAACCCCCAAGAGACCCAGCACTTC. J is TRBJ2-5 and V is TRBV30, with D possibly being TRBD1 or TRBD2 (5 bases each). In germline, CDR1 is GTSNPN, CDR2 SVGIG (reference sequence). There are 14 residues in the CDR3.

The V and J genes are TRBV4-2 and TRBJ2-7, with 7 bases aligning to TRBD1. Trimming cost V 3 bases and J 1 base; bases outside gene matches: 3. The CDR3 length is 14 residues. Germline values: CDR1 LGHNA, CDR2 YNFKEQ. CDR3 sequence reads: CASSQTGSSYEQYF. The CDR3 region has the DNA TGTGCCAGCAGCCAGACAGGGTCATCCTACGAGCAGTACTTC.

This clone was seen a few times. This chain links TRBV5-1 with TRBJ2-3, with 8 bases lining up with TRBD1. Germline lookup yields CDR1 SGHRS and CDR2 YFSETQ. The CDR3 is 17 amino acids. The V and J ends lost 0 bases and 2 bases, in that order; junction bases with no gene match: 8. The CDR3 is CASSLAGQGRSTDTQYF. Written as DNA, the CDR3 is TGCGCCAGCAGCTTGGCCGGACAGGGCAGGTCCACAGATACGCAGTATTTT.

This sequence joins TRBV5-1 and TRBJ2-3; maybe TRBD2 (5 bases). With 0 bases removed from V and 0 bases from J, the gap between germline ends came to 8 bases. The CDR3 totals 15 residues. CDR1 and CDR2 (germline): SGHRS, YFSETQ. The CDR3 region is CASSLVGVSTDTQYF. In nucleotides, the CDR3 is TGCGCCAGCAGCTTGGTCGGGGTTAGCACAGATACGCAGTATTTT.

The CDR3 is CASSLGRGETQYF. The CDR3 DNA sequence: TGTGCCAGCAGCTTAGGACGGGGGGAGACCCAGTACTTC. J is TRBJ2-5 and V is TRBV7-9, with D possibly TRBD2 on 6 matching bases. The V gene lost 1 base and the J gene lost 5 bases, with 8 bases spanning the gap. The CDR3 sequence is 13 residues long. Germline CDR1 reads SEHNR; CDR2 reads FQNEAQ (reference sequence).

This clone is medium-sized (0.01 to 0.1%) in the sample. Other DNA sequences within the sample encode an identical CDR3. This CDR3 is CSAGESDEKLFF. CDR3 nucleotide sequence: TGCAGCGCTGGAGAATCGGATGAAAAACTGTTTTTT. The chain uses TRBV29-1 and TRBJ1-4; D uncertain. The CDR3 sequence is 12 residues long. V lost 7 bases, J lost 6 bases, and 12 bases lay in between. CDR1 SQVTM and CDR2 ANQGSEA come from the germline V gene.

The CDR3 DNA is TGTGCCAGCAGCCCCACAGGCAGAAAAGAGACCCAGTACTTC. Protein product: CASSPTGRKETQYF. This chain uses TRBV7-3 with TRBJ2-5, with D possibly being TRBD1 (5 bases). CDR3 length equals 14 residues. Germline V gene lookup returns CDR1 SGHTA and CDR2 FQGTGA. Trimming removed 5 bases from V and 3 bases from J, with 13 bases in between.

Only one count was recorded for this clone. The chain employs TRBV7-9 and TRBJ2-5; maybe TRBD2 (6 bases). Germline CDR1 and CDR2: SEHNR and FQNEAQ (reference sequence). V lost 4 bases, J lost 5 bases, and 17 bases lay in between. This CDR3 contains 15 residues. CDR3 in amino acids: CASSSEGLQTETQYF. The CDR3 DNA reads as TGTGCCAGCAGCTCGGAGGGACTCCAGACTGAGACCCAGTACTTC.

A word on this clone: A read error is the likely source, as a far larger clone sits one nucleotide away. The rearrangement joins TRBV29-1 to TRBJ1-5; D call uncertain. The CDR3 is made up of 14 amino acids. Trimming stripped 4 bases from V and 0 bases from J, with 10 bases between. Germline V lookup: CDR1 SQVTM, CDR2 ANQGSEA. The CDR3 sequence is CSVGERYSNQPQHF. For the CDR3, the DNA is TGCAGCGTTGGAGAGCGATATAGCAATCAGCCCCAGCATTTT.

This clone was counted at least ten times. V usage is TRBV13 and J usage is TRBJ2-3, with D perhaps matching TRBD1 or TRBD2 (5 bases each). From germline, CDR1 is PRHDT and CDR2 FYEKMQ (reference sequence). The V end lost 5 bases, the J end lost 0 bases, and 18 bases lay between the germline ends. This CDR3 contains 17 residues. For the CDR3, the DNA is TGTGCCAGCAGCCCGAGGGTTCAGGGTCCTAGCACAGATACGCAGTATTTT. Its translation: CASSPRVQGPSTDTQYF.

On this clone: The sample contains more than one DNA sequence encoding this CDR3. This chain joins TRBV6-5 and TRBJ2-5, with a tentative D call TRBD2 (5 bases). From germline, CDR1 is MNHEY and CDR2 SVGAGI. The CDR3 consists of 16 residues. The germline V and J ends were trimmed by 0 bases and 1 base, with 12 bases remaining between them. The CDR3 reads CASSYSSAGTQETQYF. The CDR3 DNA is TGTGCCAGCAGTTACTCGTCGGCGGGTACCCAAGAGACCCAGTACTTC.

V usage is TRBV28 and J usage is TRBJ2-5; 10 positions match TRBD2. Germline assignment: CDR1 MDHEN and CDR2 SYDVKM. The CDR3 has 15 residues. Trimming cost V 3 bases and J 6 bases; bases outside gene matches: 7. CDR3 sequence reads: CASSLGGLALKTQYF. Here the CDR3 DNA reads TGTGCCAGCAGTTTGGGGGGACTAGCGTTGAAGACCCAGTACTTC.

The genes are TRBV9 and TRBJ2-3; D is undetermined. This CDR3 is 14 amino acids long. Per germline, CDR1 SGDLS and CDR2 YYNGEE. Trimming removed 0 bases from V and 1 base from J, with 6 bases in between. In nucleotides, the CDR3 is TGTGCCAGCAGCGTAGGCTCAGGCACAGATACGCAGTATTTT. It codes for CASSVGSGTDTQYF.

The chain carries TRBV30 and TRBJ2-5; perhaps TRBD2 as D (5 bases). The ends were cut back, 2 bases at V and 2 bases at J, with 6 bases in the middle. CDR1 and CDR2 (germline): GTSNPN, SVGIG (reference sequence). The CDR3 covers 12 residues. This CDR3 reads CAWSPGQETQYF. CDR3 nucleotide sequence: TGTGCCTGGAGTCCGGGACAAGAGACCCAGTACTTC.

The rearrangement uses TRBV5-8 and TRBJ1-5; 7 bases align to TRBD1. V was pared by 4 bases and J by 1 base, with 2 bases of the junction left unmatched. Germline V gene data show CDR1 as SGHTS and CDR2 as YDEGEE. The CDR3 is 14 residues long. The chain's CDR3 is CASSLRGSNQPQHF. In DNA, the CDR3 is TGTGCCAGCAGCCTCAGGGGGAGCAATCAGCCCCAGCATTTT.

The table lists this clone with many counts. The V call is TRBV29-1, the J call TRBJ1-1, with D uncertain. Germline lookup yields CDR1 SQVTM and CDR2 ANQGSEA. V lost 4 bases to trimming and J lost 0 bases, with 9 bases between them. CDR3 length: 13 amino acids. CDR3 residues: CSVAFGLNTEAFF. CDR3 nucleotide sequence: TGCAGCGTTGCATTTGGTCTGAACACTGAAGCTTTCTTT.